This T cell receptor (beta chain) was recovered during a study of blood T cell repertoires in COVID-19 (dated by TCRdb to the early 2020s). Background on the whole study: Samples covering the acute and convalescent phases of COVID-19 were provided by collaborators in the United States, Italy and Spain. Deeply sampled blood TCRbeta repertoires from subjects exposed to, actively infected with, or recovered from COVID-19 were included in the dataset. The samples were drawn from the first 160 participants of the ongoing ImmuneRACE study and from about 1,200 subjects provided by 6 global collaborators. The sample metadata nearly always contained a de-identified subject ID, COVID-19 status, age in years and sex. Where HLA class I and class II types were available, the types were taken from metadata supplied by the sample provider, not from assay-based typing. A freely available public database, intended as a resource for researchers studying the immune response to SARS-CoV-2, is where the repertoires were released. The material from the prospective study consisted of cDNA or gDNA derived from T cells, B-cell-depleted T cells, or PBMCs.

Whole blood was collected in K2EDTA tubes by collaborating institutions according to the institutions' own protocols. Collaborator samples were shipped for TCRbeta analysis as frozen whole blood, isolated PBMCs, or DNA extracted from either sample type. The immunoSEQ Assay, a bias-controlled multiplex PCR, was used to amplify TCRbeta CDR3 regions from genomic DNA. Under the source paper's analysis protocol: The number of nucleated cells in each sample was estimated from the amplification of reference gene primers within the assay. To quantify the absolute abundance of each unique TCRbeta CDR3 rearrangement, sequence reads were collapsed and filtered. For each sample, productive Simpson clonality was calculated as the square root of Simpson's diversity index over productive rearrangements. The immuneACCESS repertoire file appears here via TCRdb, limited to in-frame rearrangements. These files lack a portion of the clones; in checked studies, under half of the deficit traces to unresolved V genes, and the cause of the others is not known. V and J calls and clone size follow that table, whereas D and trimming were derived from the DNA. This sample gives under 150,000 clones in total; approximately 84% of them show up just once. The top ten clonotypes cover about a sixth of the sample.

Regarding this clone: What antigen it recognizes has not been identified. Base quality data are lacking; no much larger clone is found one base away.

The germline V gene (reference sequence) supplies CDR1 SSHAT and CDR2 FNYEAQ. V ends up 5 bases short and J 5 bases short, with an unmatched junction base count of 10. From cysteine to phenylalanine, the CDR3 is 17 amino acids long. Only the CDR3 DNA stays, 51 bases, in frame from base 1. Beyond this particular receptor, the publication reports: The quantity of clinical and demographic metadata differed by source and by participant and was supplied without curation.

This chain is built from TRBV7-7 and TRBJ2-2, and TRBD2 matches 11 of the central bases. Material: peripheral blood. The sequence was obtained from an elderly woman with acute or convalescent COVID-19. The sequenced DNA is TGTGCCAGCAGCCTCCTCTCCGGGACTAGCGGTACCGGGGAGCTGTTTTTT. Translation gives CASSLLSGTSGTGELFF.